This passage covers 4 T cell receptor beta chains from one sample sequenced in a study of blood T cells in healthy people across ages. Using a J-beta primer mix together with a sample-barcoded 5' primer, a second PCR was run for about 6 to 11 cycles. TCRdb re-analysed the 5' RACE reads in MiXCR, keeping a single row per CDR3 protein. The table lists some 800,000 distinct CDR3 sequences, around 42% of them singletons, with around 21% in the top ten. Sample: blood. The receptor source for this set is a man aged 55 to 70 in good health.

As to this clonotype: The junction shows a germline mismatch at one end, possibly a read error. The chain employs TRBV4-3 and TRBJ1-2; a possible D gene is TRBD1 (5 bases). CDR3 length: 15 amino acids. CDR1 and CDR2 from the germline V gene are LGHNA and YSLEER. The CDR3 region has the DNA TGCGCCAGCAGACAAGATCAGGGACCCAACTATGGCTACACCTTC. It specifies CASRQDQGPNYGYTF.

This clonotype was observed a few times. The chain joins TRBV7-2 to TRBJ1-6; D is unresolved. Germline CDR1 SGHTA, CDR2 FQGNSA. Trimming cost V 4 bases and J 7 bases, with 11 bases left between them. The CDR3 is 14 amino acids. The CDR3 DNA follows: TGTGCCAGCAGCTCAGAGGGTGTGAATTCACCCCTCCACTTT. This encodes CASSSEGVNSPLHF.

DNA for the CDR3: TGTGCTTTCGGGTCATACAATGAGCAGTTCTTC. Protein product: CAFGSYNEQFF. The chain is built from TRBV6-6 and TRBJ2-1, with D unresolved. Germline V CDR1 and CDR2: MNHNY, SVGAGI (reference sequence). The CDR3 totals 11 residues.

The chain carries TRBV6-2 or TRBV6-3 and TRBJ2-7, with D possibly TRBD1 on 5 matching bases. Germline CDR1 MNHEY, CDR2 SVGEGT. V was trimmed by 8 bases and J by 1 base, leaving 12 bases between them. This CDR3 contains 13 residues. The CDR3 reads CASGPRQSYEQYF. CDR3 in DNA: TGTGCCAGCGGTCCCAGACAGTCCTACGAGCAGTACTTC.